This TCR beta chain came from a study of T cell changes during pregnancy in multiple sclerosis. Profiling relied on immunoSEQ multiplex PCR, and the TCRdb table lists in-frame clones only, not all of them. The table lists 80,000 to 130,000 clones, roughly 93% of them singletons. There are a few counts of this clone. Germline V gene data show CDR1 as SEHNR and CDR2 as FQNEAQ (reference sequence). Trimming took 6 bases from V and 7 from J, leaving 9 bases between them. The CDR3 totals 11 residues. V and J are TRBV7-9 and TRBJ1-1, with unresolved D. This material consisted of peripheral blood, taken before pregnancy. The clonotype comes from a female donor with multiple sclerosis, enrolled in a pregnancy study. CDR3 in DNA: TGTGCCAGCAGTTATGAGGATGAAGCTTTCTTT. Translation: CASSYEDEAFF.